Below are 4 T cell receptor beta chains sequenced from a single sample in a study of beta chain features in type 1 diabetes. Study results and caveats: Among patients with Type 1 diabetes, TCRB CDR3s were moderately but significantly shorter in every one of the four CD4+ subsets.

TCRB transcripts that were expressed got sequenced, as all of the isolated RNA had been reverse transcribed. Assay used: immunoSEQ multiplex PCR; TCRdb lists only in-frame clones, some missing. The data hold 160,000 or so clones, with approximately 10% observed a single time. No antigen is known for these receptors. Material: central memory CD4+ T cells from blood. All receptors come from a woman in her 30s with type 1 diabetes.

This clone was picked up a small number of times. The chain's CDR3 is CASSPPNYRVGQPQHF. The CDR3 DNA reads as TGTGCCAGCAGCCCTCCCAATTACAGGGTGGGTCAGCCCCAGCATTTT. V gene TRBV7-8 combines with J gene TRBJ1-5; D is perhaps TRBD1 (6 bases). V was shortened by 5 bases and J by 6 bases, with 20 bases between the two germline ends. The CDR3 contains 16 residues. Germline V gene lookup returns CDR1 SGHVS and CDR2 FQNEAQ.

This clone has a handful of counts. The chain is built from TRBV18 and TRBJ2-5; TRBD1 matches 7 bases. Germline values: CDR1 KGHSH, CDR2 LQKENI. The CDR3 is 15 residues long. Trimming took 3 bases from V and 7 from J; bases not matched to a gene: 11. The DNA for the CDR3 is TGTGCCAGCTCACCGGAACAGGGGAGCTTGGGGACCCAGTACTTC. Translated: CASSPEQGSLGTQYF. The variable domain in full, completed from reference TRBV18 and TRBJ2-5, reads NAGVMQNPRHLVRRRGQEARLRCSPMKGHSHVYWYRQLPEEGLKFMVYLQKENIIDESGMPKERFSAEFPKEGPSILRIQQVVRGDSAAYFCASSPEQGSLGTQYFGPGTRLLVL.

There are a few counts of this clone. The V gene is TRBV29-1, the J gene TRBJ2-3; possible D gene TRBD1, 5 bases. Trimming shortened V by 6 bases and J by 1 base, and 20 bases separated the two germline ends. The CDR3 length is 16 residues. The germline V gene encodes CDR1 SQVTM and CDR2 ANQGSEA. CDR3: CSVVPQFRGRTDTQYF. The CDR3 region has the DNA TGCAGCGTAGTACCCCAATTTAGGGGCCGCACAGATACGCAGTATTTT.

This clone was seen only a few times. The chain carries TRBV28 and TRBJ2-3; 10 bases map to TRBD2. CDR3 length equals 16 residues. Losses at the gene ends were 6 bases for V and 2 bases for J; bases not matched to a gene: 8. The germline V gene encodes CDR1 MDHEN and CDR2 SYDVKM. Written as DNA, the CDR3 is TGTGCCAGCAGCGAACGTAGCGGGAGGAACACAGATACGCAGTATTTT. This codes for CASSERSGRNTDTQYF.